A single sample gave rise to the 5 T cell receptor beta chains below, sequenced in a study of CD8 T cells in ankylosing spondylitis. Study results and caveats: There was a TCR beta motif, made of 7 or 8 highly homologous variants, that appeared characteristic of ankylosing spondylitis blood.

Their antigen targets remain unknown. From the 5' RACE reads, TCRdb called clonotypes with MiXCR, one entry per CDR3 protein. This table holds a few hundred thousand distinct CDR3 sequences, 20% to 25% found once. The sequenced material came from blood, either unsorted or a sorted T cell fraction (not recorded which). These TCRs come from a male donor with ankylosing spondylitis.

The V call is TRBV3-1, the J call TRBJ1-1; D may be TRBD1 (5 bases). The ends were cut back, 5 bases at V and 5 bases at J, with 15 bases in the middle. This CDR3 is built from 14 residues. CDR1 is LGHDT, CDR2 YNNKEL, per germline (reference sequence). CDR3 bases: TGTGCCAGCAGCTCGGGACGGCTGGGGACTGAAGCTTTCTTT. Protein product: CASSSGRLGTEAFF.

This clonotype was seen a handful of times. V gene TRBV7-2 combines with J gene TRBJ2-7, with TRBD2 matching over 10 bases. The junction had 6 bases not matched to a gene; V was cut back by 4 bases and J by 6 bases. CDR1 is SGHTA, CDR2 FQGNSA, per germline. The CDR3 contains 14 residues. As DNA, the CDR3 is TGTGCCAGCAGCTCGCTAGCGGGAGATTTCGAGCAGTACTTC. Protein sequence: CASSSLAGDFEQYF.

V gene TRBV5-1 combines with J gene TRBJ2-1; TRBD2 matches at 12 bases. Unmatched junction bases numbered 7, after V lost 4 bases and J lost 5 bases. The CDR3 has 16 residues. Germline V gives CDR1 SGHRS, CDR2 YFSETQ. The CDR3 loop reads CASSPFLAGGNNEQFF. For the CDR3, the DNA is TGCGCCAGCAGCCCGTTCCTAGCGGGAGGGAACAATGAGCAGTTCTTC.

This chain connects TRBV29-1 to TRBJ2-5; D perhaps matches TRBD2 (6 bases). The CDR3 runs 15 residues. Germline loops: CDR1 SQVTM, CDR2 ANQGSEA. V was pared by 3 bases and J by 4 bases, with 18 bases between. The CDR3 protein is CSVDIFSGARETQYF. For the CDR3, the DNA is TGCAGCGTTGATATCTTTTCGGGAGCTAGAGAGACCCAGTACTTC. The whole variable domain, remainder taken from reference TRBV29-1 and TRBJ2-5, is SAVISQKPSRDICQRGTSLTIQCQVDSQVTMMFWYRQQPGQSLTLIATANQGSEATYESGFVIDKFPISRPNLTFSTLTVSNMSPEDSSIYLCSVDIFSGARETQYFGPGTRLLVL.

The V and J genes are TRBV12-5 and TRBJ1-1; unclear D gene. The CDR3 extends over 13 amino acids. Germline V lookup: CDR1 LGHNT, CDR2 FRNRAP. V was trimmed by 3 bases and J by 1 base, leaving 6 bases between them. CDR3 DNA: TGTGCTAGTGGTTTCCCAGGGAACACTGAAGCTTTCTTT. This gives the protein CASGFPGNTEAFF.